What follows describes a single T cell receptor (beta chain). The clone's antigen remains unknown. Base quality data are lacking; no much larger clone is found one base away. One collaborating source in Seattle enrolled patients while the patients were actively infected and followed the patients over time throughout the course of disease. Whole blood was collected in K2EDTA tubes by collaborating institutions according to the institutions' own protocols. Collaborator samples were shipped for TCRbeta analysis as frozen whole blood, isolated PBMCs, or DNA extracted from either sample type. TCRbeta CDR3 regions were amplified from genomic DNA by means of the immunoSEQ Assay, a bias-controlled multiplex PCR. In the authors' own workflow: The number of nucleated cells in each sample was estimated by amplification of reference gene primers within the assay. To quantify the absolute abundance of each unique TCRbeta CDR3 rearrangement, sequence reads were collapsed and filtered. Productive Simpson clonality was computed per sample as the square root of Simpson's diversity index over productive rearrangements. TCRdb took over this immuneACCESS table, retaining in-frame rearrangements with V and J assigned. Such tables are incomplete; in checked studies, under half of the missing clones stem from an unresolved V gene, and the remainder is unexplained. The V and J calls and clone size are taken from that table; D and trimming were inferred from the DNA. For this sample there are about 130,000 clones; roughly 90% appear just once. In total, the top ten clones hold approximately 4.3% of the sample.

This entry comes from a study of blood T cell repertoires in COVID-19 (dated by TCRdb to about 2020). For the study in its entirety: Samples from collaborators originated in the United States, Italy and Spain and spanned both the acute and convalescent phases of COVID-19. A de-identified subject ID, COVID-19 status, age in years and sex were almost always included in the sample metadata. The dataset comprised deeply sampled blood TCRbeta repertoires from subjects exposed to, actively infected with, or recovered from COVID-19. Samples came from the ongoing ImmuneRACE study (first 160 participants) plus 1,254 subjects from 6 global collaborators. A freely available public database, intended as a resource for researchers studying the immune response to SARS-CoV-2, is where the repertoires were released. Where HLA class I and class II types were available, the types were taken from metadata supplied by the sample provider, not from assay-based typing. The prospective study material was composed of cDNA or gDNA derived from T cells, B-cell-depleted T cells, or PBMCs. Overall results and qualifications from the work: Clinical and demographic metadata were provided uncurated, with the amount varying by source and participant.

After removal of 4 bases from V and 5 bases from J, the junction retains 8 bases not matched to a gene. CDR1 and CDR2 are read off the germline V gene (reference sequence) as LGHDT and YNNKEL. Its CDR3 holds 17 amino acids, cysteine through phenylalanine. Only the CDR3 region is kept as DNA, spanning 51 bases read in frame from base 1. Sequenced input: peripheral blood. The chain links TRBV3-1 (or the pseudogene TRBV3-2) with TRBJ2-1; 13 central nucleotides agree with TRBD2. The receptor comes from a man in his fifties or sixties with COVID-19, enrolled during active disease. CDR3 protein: CASSPFGLAGANNEQFF. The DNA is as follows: TGTGCCAGCAGCCCTTTCGGACTAGCGGGGGCAAACAATGAGCAGTTCTTC.